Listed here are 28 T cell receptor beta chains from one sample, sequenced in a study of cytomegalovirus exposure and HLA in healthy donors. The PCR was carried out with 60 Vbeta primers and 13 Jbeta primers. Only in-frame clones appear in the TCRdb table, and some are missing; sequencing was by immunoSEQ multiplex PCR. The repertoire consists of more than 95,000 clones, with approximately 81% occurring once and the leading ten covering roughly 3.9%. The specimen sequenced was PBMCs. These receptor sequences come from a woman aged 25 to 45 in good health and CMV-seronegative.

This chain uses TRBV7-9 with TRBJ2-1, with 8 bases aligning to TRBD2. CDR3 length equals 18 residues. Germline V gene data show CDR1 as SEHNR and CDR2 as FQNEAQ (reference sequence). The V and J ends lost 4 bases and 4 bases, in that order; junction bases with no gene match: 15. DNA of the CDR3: TGTGCCAGCAGCTCAACTAGCGGAGACACACTCTTTTACAATGAGCAGTTCTTC. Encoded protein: CASSSTSGDTLFYNEQFF.

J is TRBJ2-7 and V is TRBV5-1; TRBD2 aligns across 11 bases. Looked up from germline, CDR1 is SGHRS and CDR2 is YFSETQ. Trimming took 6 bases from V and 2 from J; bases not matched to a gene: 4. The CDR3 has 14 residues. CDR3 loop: CASKTSGVTYEQYF. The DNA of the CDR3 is TGCGCCAGCAAGACTAGCGGGGTCACCTACGAGCAGTACTTC.

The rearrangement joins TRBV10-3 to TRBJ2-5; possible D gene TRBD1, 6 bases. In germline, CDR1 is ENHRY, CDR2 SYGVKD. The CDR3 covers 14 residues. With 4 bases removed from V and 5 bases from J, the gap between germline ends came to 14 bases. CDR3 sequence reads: CAISGSPRGETQYF. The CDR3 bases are TGTGCCATCAGTGGGTCGCCCAGGGGTGAGACCCAGTACTTC.

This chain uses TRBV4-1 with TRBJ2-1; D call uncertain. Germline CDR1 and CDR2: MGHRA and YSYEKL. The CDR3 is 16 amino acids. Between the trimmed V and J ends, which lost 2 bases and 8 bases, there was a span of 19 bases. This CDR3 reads CASSQILFSLIDEQFF. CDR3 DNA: TGCGCCAGCAGCCAAATCCTTTTCTCATTAATAGATGAGCAGTTCTTC.

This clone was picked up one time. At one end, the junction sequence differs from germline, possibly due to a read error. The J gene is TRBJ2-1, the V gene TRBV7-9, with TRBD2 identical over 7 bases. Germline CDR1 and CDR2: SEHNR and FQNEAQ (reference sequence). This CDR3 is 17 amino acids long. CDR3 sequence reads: CSSSFDMAGVGYNEQFF. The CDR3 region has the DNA TGTTCCAGCAGCTTTGATATGGCGGGAGTGGGTTACAATGAGCAGTTCTTC.

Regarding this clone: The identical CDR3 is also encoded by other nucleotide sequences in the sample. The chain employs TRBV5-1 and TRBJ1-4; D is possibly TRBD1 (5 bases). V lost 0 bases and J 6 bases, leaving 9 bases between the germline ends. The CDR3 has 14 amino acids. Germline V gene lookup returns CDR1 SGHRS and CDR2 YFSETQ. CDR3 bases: TGCGCCAGCAGCTTGGCAGGGATCCATGAAAAACTGTTTTTT. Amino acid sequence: CASSLAGIHEKLFF.

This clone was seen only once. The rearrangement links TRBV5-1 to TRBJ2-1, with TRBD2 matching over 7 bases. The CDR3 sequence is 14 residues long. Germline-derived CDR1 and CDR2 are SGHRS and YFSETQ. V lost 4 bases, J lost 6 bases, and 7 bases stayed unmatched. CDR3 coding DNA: TGCGCCAGCAGCCCCCAGGGAGGGATCAATGAGCAGTTCTTC. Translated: CASSPQGGINEQFF.

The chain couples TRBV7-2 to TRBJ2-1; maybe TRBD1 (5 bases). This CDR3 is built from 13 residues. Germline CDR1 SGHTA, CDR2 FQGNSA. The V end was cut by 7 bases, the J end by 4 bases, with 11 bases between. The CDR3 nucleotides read TGTGCCAGCAAGGGCAGGGAATACAATGAGCAGTTCTTC. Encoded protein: CASKGREYNEQFF. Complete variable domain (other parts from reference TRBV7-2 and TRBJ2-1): GAGVSQSPSNKVTEKGKDVELRCDPISGHTALYWYRQSLGQGLEFLIYFQGNSAPDKSGLPSDRFSAERTGGSVSTLTIQRTQQEDSAVYLCASKGREYNEQFFGPGTRLTVL.

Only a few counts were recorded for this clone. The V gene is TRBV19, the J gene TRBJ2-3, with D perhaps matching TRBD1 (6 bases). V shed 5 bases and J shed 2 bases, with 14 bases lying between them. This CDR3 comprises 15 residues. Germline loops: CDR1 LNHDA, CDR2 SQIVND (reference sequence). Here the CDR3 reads CASSPLTGFTDTQYF. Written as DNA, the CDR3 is TGTGCCAGTAGTCCTCTGACAGGATTCACAGATACGCAGTATTTT.

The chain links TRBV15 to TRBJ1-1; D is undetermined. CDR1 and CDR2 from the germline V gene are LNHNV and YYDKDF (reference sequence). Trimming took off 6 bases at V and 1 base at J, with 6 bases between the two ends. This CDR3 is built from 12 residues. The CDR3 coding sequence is TGTGCCACCAGGGAGGGGAACACTGAAGCTTTCTTT. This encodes CATREGNTEAFF.

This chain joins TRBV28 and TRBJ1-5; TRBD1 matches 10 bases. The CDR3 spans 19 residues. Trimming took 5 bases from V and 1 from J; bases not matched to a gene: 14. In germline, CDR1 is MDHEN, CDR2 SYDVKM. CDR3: CASSPRRRDRGGSNQPQHF. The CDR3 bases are TGTGCCAGCAGTCCCCGTCGCCGGGACAGGGGAGGGAGCAATCAGCCCCAGCATTTT.

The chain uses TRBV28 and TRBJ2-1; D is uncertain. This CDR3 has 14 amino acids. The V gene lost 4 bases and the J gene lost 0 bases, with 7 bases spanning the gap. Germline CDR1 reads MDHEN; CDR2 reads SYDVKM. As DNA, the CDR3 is TGTGCCAGCAGTTCCGACAACTCCTACAATGAGCAGTTCTTC. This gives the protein CASSSDNSYNEQFF.

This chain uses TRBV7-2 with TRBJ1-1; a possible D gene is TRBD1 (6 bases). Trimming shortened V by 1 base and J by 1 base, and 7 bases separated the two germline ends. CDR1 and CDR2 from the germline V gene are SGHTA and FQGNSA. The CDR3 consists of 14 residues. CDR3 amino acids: CASSLDRANTEAFF. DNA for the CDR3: TGTGCCAGCAGCTTAGACAGGGCGAACACTGAAGCTTTCTTT.

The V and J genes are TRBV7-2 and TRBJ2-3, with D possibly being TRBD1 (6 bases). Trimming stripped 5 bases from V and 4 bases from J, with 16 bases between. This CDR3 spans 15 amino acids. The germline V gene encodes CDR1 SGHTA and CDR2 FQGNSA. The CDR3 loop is CASSAPGQGPDTQYF. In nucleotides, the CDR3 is TGTGCCAGCAGCGCACCGGGACAAGGACCAGATACGCAGTATTTT.

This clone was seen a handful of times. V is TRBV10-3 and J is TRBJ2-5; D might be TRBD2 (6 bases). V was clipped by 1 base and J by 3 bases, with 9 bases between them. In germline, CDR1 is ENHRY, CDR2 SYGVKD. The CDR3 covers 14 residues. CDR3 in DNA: TGTGCCATCAGTGAGTGGAGGGCCGAAGAGACCCAGTACTTC. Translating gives CAISEWRAEETQYF.

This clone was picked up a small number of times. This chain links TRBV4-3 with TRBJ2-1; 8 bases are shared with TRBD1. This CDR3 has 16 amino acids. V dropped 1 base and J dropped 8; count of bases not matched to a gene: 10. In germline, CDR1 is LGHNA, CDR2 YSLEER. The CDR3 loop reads CASSQGGGQGSHEQFF. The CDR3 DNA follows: TGCGCCAGCAGCCAAGGAGGAGGACAGGGCTCCCATGAGCAGTTCTTC.

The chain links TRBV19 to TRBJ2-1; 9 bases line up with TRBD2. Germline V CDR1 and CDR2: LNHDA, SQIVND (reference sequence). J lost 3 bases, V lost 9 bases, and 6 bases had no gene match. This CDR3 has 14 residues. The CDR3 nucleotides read TGTGCCAGCCGGACTAGCGAGGACTACAATGAGCAGTTCTTC. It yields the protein CASRTSEDYNEQFF.

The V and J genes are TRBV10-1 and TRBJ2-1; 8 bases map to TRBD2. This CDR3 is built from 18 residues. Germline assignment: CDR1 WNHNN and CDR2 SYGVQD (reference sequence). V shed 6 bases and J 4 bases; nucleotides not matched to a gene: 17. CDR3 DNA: TGCGCCAGCAGCGAATGGCAGCGGGAGACGATTCGGTACAATGAGCAGTTCTTC. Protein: CASSEWQRETIRYNEQFF.

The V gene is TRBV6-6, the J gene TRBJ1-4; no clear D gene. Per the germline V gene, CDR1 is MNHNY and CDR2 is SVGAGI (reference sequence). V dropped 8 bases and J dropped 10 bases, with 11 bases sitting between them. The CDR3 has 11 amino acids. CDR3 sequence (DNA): TGTGCCAGCCGAGTTGCCGGAAAACTGTTTTTT. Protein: CASRVAGKLFF.

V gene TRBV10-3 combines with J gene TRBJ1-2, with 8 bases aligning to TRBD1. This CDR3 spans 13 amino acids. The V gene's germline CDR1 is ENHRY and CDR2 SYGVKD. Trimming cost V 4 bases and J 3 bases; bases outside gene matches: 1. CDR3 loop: CAISADRDYGYTF. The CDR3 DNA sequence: TGTGCCATCAGTGCGGACAGGGACTATGGCTACACCTTC.

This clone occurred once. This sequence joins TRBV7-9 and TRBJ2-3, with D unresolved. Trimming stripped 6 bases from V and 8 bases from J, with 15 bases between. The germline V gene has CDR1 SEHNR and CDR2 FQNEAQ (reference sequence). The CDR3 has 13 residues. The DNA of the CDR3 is TGTGCCAGCAGTCCTGTTCCTGTAGTTACGCAGTATTTT. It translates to CASSPVPVVTQYF.

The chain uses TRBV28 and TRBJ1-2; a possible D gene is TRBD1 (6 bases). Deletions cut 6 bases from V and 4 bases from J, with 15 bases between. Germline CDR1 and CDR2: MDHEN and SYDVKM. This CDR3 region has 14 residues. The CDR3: CASRQGEIGYGYTF. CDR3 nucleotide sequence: TGTGCCAGCAGACAGGGCGAAATCGGCTATGGCTACACCTTC.

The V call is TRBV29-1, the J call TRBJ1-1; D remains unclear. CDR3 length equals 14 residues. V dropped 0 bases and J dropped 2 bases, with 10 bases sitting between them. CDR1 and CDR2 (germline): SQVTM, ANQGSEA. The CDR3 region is CSVEDEGRNTEAFF. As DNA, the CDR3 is TGCAGCGTTGAAGATGAGGGCAGAAACACTGAAGCTTTCTTT. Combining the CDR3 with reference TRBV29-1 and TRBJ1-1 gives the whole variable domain SAVISQKPSRDICQRGTSLTIQCQVDSQVTMMFWYRQQPGQSLTLIATANQGSEATYESGFVIDKFPISRPNLTFSTLTVSNMSPEDSSIYLCSVEDEGRNTEAFFGQGTRLTVV.

As DNA, the CDR3 is TGTGCCAGCAGTTACTCTGGCGGGATCCAAGAGACCCAGTACTTC. Amino acid sequence: CASSYSGGIQETQYF. The gene calls are TRBV6-6 and TRBJ2-5, with a possible D match to TRBD2 (6 bases). Germline CDR1 reads MNHNY; CDR2 reads SVGAGI (reference sequence). V was trimmed by 0 bases and J by 1 base, leaving 9 bases between them. The CDR3 runs to 15 residues.

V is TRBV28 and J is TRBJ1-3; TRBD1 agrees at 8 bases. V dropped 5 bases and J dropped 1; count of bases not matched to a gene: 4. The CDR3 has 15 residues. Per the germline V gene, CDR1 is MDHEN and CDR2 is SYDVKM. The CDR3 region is CASSRTGRSGNTIYF. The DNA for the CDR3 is TGTGCCAGCAGTCGGACAGGGCGTTCTGGAAACACCATATATTTT.

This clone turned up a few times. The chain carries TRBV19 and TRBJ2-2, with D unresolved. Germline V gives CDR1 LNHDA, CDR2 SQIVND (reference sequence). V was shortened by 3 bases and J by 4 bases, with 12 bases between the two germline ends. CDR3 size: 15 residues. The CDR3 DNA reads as TGTGCCAGTAGTATCTTGCCCGAACTCACCGGGGAGCTGTTTTTT. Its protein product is CASSILPELTGELFF.

CDR3 amino acids: CASRIGTISYNEQFF. CDR3 nucleotides: TGTGCCAGCAGGATCGGGACTATCAGCTACAATGAGCAGTTCTTC. V and J are TRBV27 and TRBJ2-1; 7 bases fit TRBD2. This CDR3 is 15 amino acids long. In germline, CDR1 is MNHEY, CDR2 SMNVEV (reference sequence). The V segment lost 6 bases and the J segment 3 bases; nucleotides outside the gene matches: 8.

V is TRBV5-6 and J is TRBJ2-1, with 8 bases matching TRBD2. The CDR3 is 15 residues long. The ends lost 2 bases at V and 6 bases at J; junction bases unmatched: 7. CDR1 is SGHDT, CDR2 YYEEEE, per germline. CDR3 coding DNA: TGTGCCAGCAGCTTCCCCGGGACTAGTGCCAATGAGCAGTTCTTC. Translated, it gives CASSFPGTSANEQFF.